The TCR beta chain under discussion was sequenced for a study of CD4 T cells in relation to SARS-CoV-2 and coronaviruses. Whole-study context: After roughly 9 days of antigen culture, PBMC TCR beta CDR3s were sequenced. Controls used an HIV-1 Nef peptide pool or no peptide.

As for this clone: The target antigen is unknown.

The repertoire was sequenced with immunoSEQ multiplex PCR; TCRdb's copy has only in-frame clones and lacks some. The sample lists 9,500 to 15,000 clones; 69% were seen once. Unexposed donor CD4+ T cells date from 2011-2018, before the COVID-19 pandemic. After ten to eleven days of culture, CD4+ T cells were isolated. As cell numbers allowed, unexposed-donor CD4+ T cells faced SARS-CoV-2 S/N and four cold-coronavirus spikes. The sequenced sample was CD4+ T cells from PBMCs, cultured in vitro. The TCR originated in a human donor in good health.

As DNA, the CDR3 is TGTGCCAGCACTCGGACAGGGGGCGGGGAGACCCAGTACTTC. It specifies CASTRTGGGETQYF. The gene calls are TRBV6-5 and TRBJ2-5; 11 bases match TRBD1. The CDR3 has 14 residues. Unmatched junction bases numbered 6, after V lost 7 bases and J lost 5 bases. CDR1 MNHEY and CDR2 SVGAGI come from the germline V gene.